A single sample gave rise to the 5 T cell receptor beta chains below, sequenced in a study of CD8 T cells in ankylosing spondylitis. TCRdb re-called the 5' RACE reads through MiXCR, storing one row per CDR3 protein. The data show about 160,000 distinct CDR3 sequences, around 20% seen once. The sample consisted of blood, either unsorted or a sorted T cell fraction (not recorded which). These receptors all come from a male donor with ankylosing spondylitis or in good health (not recorded which).

This clonotype showed up many times. This CDR3 is CSAPFRDRVDEQYF. Here the CDR3 DNA reads TGCAGTGCTCCATTCCGGGACAGGGTTGACGAGCAGTACTTC. This chain connects TRBV20-1 to TRBJ2-7; 9 nucleotides line up with TRBD1. Germline V gives CDR1 DFQATT, CDR2 SNEGSKA (reference sequence). V gave up 5 bases and J gave up 5 bases; unmatched junction bases: 10. The CDR3 contains 14 residues.

J is TRBJ2-3 and V is TRBV20-1, with a possible D match to TRBD2 (5 bases). Trimming removed 6 bases from V and 2 bases from J, with 15 bases in between. This CDR3 spans 14 amino acids. CDR1 is DFQATT, CDR2 SNEGSKA, per germline (reference sequence). CDR3 amino acids: CSAPREIFTDTQYF. DNA for the CDR3: TGCAGTGCCCCGAGGGAAATATTCACAGATACGCAGTATTTT.

In its sample, this clonotype was seen a few times. V is TRBV6-2 or TRBV6-3 and J is TRBJ1-2; D remains ambiguous. CDR1 and CDR2 (germline): MNHEY, SVGEGT. This CDR3 contains 15 residues. V lost 6 bases and J 3 bases, leaving 17 bases between the germline ends. In DNA, the CDR3 is TGTGCCAGCAGGTACCTACCGAGGGCTGACTATGGCTACACCTTC. It encodes CASRYLPRADYGYTF.

This clonotype was counted many times. The genes are TRBV3-1 and TRBJ1-1; D ambiguous. Germline CDR1 reads LGHDT; CDR2 reads YNNKEL (reference sequence). V lost 1 base and J 1 base, leaving 7 bases between the germline ends. The length of the CDR3 is 14 residues. The CDR3 bases are TGTGCCAGCAGCCAAGGGGTTGGGAACACTGAAGCTTTCTTT. This sequence encodes CASSQGVGNTEAFF.

As regards this clonotype: This may be a read error, as it is one base from a much larger clone. The chain couples TRBV29-1 to TRBJ2-2; tentative D call: TRBD1 (5 bases). CDR1 is SQVTM, CDR2 ANQGSEA, per germline. Deletions cut 7 bases from V and 2 bases from J, with 20 bases between. The CDR3 has 16 residues. As DNA, the CDR3 is TGCAGCGCCCTGAGTTGGTGGGGCAGTAACACCGGGGAGCTGTTTTTT. Translated, it gives CSALSWWGSNTGELFF.